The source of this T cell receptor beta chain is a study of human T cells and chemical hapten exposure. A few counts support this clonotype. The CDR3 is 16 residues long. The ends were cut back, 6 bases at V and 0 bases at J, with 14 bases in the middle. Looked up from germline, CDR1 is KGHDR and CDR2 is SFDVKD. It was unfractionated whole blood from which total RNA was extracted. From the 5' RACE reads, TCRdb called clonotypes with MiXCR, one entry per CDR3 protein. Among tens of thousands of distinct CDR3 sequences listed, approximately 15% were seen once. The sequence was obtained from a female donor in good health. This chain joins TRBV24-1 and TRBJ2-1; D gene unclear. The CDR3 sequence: CATSTTRGSSYNEQFF. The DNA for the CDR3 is TGTGCCACCAGTACCACCCGCGGTAGCTCCTACAATGAGCAGTTCTTC.